What follows are 31 T cell receptor beta chains derived from one specimen sequenced in a study of blood T cell repertoires in COVID-19. Produced via immunoSEQ multiplex PCR; TCRdb's table is partial and in-frame only. The sample has around 250,000 clones, around 84% seen once. Input material: PBMCs or T cells enriched from blood (not recorded which). The source is a woman between 45 and 65 years old who had been exposed to COVID-19.

This sequence joins TRBV5-4 and TRBJ1-2, with D possibly being TRBD1 (5 bases). V lost 2 bases and J lost 7, with 6 bases in between. This CDR3 has 11 residues. Per germline, CDR1 SGHNT and CDR2 YYREEE (reference sequence). The CDR3 is CASSFRGGYTF. The DNA for the CDR3 is TGTGCCAGCAGCTTTAGGGGTGGCTACACCTTC.

V is TRBV9 and J is TRBJ2-5; 7 bases are shared with TRBD1. This CDR3 contains 14 residues. Trimming at V came to 2 bases and at J to 1 base, leaving 2 bases not matched to a gene. Germline V gene data show CDR1 as SGDLS and CDR2 as YYNGEE. CDR3: CASSVGTAQETQYF. As DNA, the CDR3 is TGTGCCAGCAGCGTCGGGACAGCCCAAGAGACCCAGTACTTC.

The chain combines TRBV7-2 with TRBJ2-2, with D tentatively TRBD1 (6 bases). The CDR3 spans 15 residues. The V and J ends lost 8 bases and 1 base respectively, with 14 bases between them. Germline assignment: CDR1 SGHTA and CDR2 FQGNSA. CDR3 protein: CASDKGQLNTGELFF. CDR3 in DNA: TGTGCCAGCGATAAAGGACAGCTGAACACCGGGGAGCTGTTTTTT.

The chain combines TRBV6-5 with TRBJ1-4; D uncertain. Germline values: CDR1 MNHEY, CDR2 SVGAGI. The CDR3 length is 15 residues. V was shortened by 2 bases and J by 7 bases, with 14 bases between the two germline ends. CDR3 coding DNA: TGTGCCAGCAGTTACGCCCTAATGGGCAGTGAAAAACTGTTTTTT. It yields the protein CASSYALMGSEKLFF.

This clone came up a few times. V is TRBV19 and J is TRBJ1-3; TRBD1 agrees at 9 bases. With 3 bases clipped from V and 0 bases from J, the junction kept 3 bases outside the gene matches. The CDR3 is 16 amino acids. Germline-derived CDR1 and CDR2 are LNHDA and SQIVND (reference sequence). The CDR3: CASSIGTGISGNTIYF. The CDR3 coding sequence is TGTGCCAGTAGTATCGGGACAGGGATCTCTGGAAACACCATATATTTT.

As to this clone: At one end the junction does not follow the germline gene, possibly because of a read error. The chain links TRBV19 to TRBJ1-5, with 12 bases that match TRBD1. Germline CDR1 and CDR2: LNHDA and SQIVND (reference sequence). This CDR3 comprises 15 residues. DNA for the CDR3: TGTGCCAGTAGCATAGGGACAGGGGGCACTCAGCCCCAGCATTTT. Translation: CASSIGTGGTQPQHF.

The rearrangement uses TRBV6-5 and TRBJ1-6; D not resolved. This CDR3 contains 15 residues. V was cut by 7 bases and J by 7 bases, with 17 bases left in between. Germline V gives CDR1 MNHEY, CDR2 SVGAGI. The CDR3 DNA reads TGTGCCAGCACCCTCGGTGGGAGGGCGAATTCACCCCTCCACTTT. It translates to CASTLGGRANSPLHF.

The rearrangement uses TRBV18 and TRBJ1-1; no reliable D call. V gave up 2 bases and J gave up 6 bases, with 10 bases separating them. In germline, CDR1 is KGHSH, CDR2 LQKENI. The CDR3 loop spans 13 amino acids. CDR3 DNA sequence: TGTGCCAGCTCACCAGGGGAGAGGTCTGAAGCTTTCTTT. Translation gives CASSPGERSEAFF.

V usage is TRBV18 and J usage is TRBJ1-1, with D possibly being TRBD1 (6 bases). V gave up 3 bases and J gave up 4 bases, with 9 bases separating them. This CDR3 contains 13 residues. Germline V gene data show CDR1 as KGHSH and CDR2 as LQKENI. As DNA, the CDR3 is TGTGCCAGCTCACCCTCAGGGGTCACTGAAGCTTTCTTT. Translation: CASSPSGVTEAFF.

The rearrangement links TRBV6-1 to TRBJ1-2, with TRBD1 identical over 11 bases. J gave up 8 bases and V 6 bases, and 2 bases lay outside the gene matches. The CDR3 length is 12 residues. CDR1 is MNHNS and CDR2 is SASEGT in the germline V gene. The CDR3, as DNA: TGTGCCAGCAGGGACAGGGGGCCCGGCTACACCTTC. Protein sequence: CASRDRGPGYTF.

The V and J genes are TRBV5-5 and TRBJ2-3; D unclear. V was clipped by 2 bases and J by 0 bases, with 7 bases between them. The CDR3 is 14 amino acids. CDR1 SGHKS and CDR2 YYEKEE come from the germline V gene (reference sequence). CDR3 sequence: CASSLPGSTDTQYF. CDR3 in DNA: TGTGCCAGCAGCTTACCCGGTAGCACAGATACGCAGTATTTT.

This chain joins TRBV5-5 and TRBJ2-7, with 7 bases fitting TRBD2. The germline CDR1 and CDR2 sequences are SGHKS and YYEKEE (reference sequence). After removal of 0 bases from V and 4 bases from J, the junction contained 10 bases not matched to a gene. The CDR3 covers 16 residues. The CDR3 spells CASSLGSSGGYYEQYF. The CDR3 DNA reads TGTGCCAGCAGCTTGGGATCATCGGGGGGTTATTACGAGCAGTACTTC.

The V and J genes are TRBV19 and TRBJ1-6, with 7 bases that match TRBD1. Unmatched junction bases numbered 2, after V lost 5 bases and J lost 7 bases. The CDR3 totals 13 residues. Germline V gene data show CDR1 as LNHDA and CDR2 as SQIVND (reference sequence). The CDR3 region is CASSSTGNSPLHF. CDR3 coding DNA: TGTGCCAGTAGTTCGACAGGGAATTCACCCCTCCACTTT. The full variable domain, its missing parts supplied by reference TRBV19 and TRBJ1-6, is DGGITQSPKYLFRKEGQNVTLSCEQNLNHDAMYWYRQDPGQGLRLIYYSQIVNDFQKGDIAEGYSVSREKKESFPLTVTSAQKNPTAFYLCASSSTGNSPLHFGNGTRLTVT.

The CDR3 nucleotides read TGTGCCAGCAGCGACGGACAGGGGAACTATGGCTACACCTTC. Encoded protein: CASSDGQGNYGYTF. The genes are TRBV5-5 and TRBJ1-2, with TRBD1 matching 9 bases. This CDR3 has 14 amino acids. The V and J ends lost 4 bases and 2 bases, in that order; junction bases with no gene match: 3. In germline, CDR1 is SGHKS, CDR2 YYEKEE (reference sequence).

In DNA, the CDR3 is TGTGCCAGCACTAGACAGGATTATAATTCACCCCTCCACTTT. Translating gives CASTRQDYNSPLHF. The gene calls are TRBV6-5 and TRBJ1-6; maybe TRBD1 (6 bases). V was trimmed by 7 bases and J by 4 bases, leaving 11 bases between them. This CDR3 has 14 amino acids. Germline assignment: CDR1 MNHEY and CDR2 SVGAGI.

The J gene is TRBJ1-2, the V gene TRBV7-9; D is perhaps TRBD1 (5 bases). The CDR3 has 12 amino acids. CDR1 and CDR2 from the germline V gene are SEHNR and FQNEAQ (reference sequence). Trimming cost V 8 bases and J 3 bases, with 10 bases left between them. The chain's CDR3 is CASGQGDYGYTF. The CDR3, as DNA: TGTGCCAGCGGCCAGGGTGACTATGGCTACACCTTC.

This clone was counted a single time. Different DNA sequences within this sample yield the same CDR3. The chain recombines TRBV18 with TRBJ2-7, with 7 bases aligning to TRBD2. Germline V gene sequence: CDR1 KGHSH, CDR2 LQKENI. Germline trimming cut 3 bases from V and 0 bases from J; bases unmatched to any gene: 2. This CDR3 comprises 14 residues. CDR3 region: CASSPGGGSYEQYF. DNA of the CDR3: TGTGCCAGCTCACCGGGCGGGGGCTCCTACGAGCAGTACTTC.

The rearrangement joins TRBV15 to TRBJ1-2; the D gene is possibly TRBD1 (6 bases). Germline loops: CDR1 LNHNV, CDR2 YYDKDF (reference sequence). Trimming removed 5 bases from V and 3 bases from J, with 10 bases in between. CDR3 length: 13 amino acids. The CDR3 DNA reads as TGTGCCACCAGCCTGGACAGATACTATGGCTACACCTTC. Protein product: CATSLDRYYGYTF.

J is TRBJ1-5 and V is TRBV19, with 7 bases identical to TRBD1. Unmatched junction bases numbered 14, after V lost 6 bases and J lost 0 bases. This CDR3 is 18 amino acids long. Germline V gives CDR1 LNHDA, CDR2 SQIVND (reference sequence). DNA for the CDR3: TGTGCCAGTAGCTTGACATGGACAGGCCGCTATAGCAATCAGCCCCAGCATTTT. This gives the protein CASSLTWTGRYSNQPQHF. The full variable domain, completed using reference TRBV19 and TRBJ1-5, is DGGITQSPKYLFRKEGQNVTLSCEQNLNHDAMYWYRQDPGQGLRLIYYSQIVNDFQKGDIAEGYSVSREKKESFPLTVTSAQKNPTAFYLCASSLTWTGRYSNQPQHFGDGTRLSIL.

This rearrangement joins TRBV20-1 to TRBJ1-1, with D unclear. V shed 4 bases and J shed 8 bases, with 11 bases lying between them. The CDR3 has 11 amino acids. Germline-derived CDR1 and CDR2 are DFQATT and SNEGSKA (reference sequence). CDR3 protein: CSAMGLEEAFF. The DNA for the CDR3 is TGCAGTGCTATGGGCCTCGAGGAAGCTTTCTTT.

CDR3 coding DNA: TGCAGCGGGGTGGGCGGATCCACAGGGGAGCAGTTCTTC. Its translation: CSGVGGSTGEQFF. The chain links TRBV29-1 to TRBJ2-1, with a weak D call TRBD1 (6 bases). The V gene lost 7 bases and the J gene lost 10 bases, with 20 bases spanning the gap. Germline lookup yields CDR1 SQVTM and CDR2 ANQGSEA. The CDR3 covers 13 residues.

As DNA, the CDR3 is TGTGCCAGCACCATCCCCAGGGGCGGGAGGGACACTGAAGCTTTCTTT. Translation: CASTIPRGGRDTEAFF. The chain recombines TRBV28 with TRBJ1-1; TRBD1 might be the D (6 bases). This CDR3 is built from 16 residues. Germline CDR1 reads MDHEN; CDR2 reads SYDVKM. V lost 7 bases and J 3 bases, leaving 21 bases between the germline ends.

This chain uses TRBV7-2 with TRBJ1-2; D unresolved. V shed 5 bases and J shed 5 bases, with 12 bases lying between them. From germline, CDR1 is SGHTA and CDR2 FQGNSA. The CDR3 covers 13 residues. CDR3 DNA: TGTGCCAGCAGCCGAACTCAGGAATATGGCTACACCTTC. Amino acid sequence: CASSRTQEYGYTF.

To note about this clone: Just one base apart from a much larger clone, this may be a read error. This sample includes further DNA sequences coding for the same CDR3. The rearrangement links TRBV11-2 to TRBJ2-7, with D perhaps TRBD2 (5 bases). This CDR3 spans 13 amino acids. The germline V gene encodes CDR1 SGHAT and CDR2 FQNNGV. V lost 1 base, J lost 3 bases, and 7 bases lay in between. The CDR3 DNA sequence: TGTGCCAGCAGCTTAGGGAGGAGCTACGAGCAGTACTTC. Amino acid sequence: CASSLGRSYEQYF.

The rearrangement links TRBV5-1 to TRBJ1-5; a possible D gene is TRBD1 (6 bases). The CDR3 is 15 amino acids. CDR1 is SGHRS, CDR2 YFSETQ, per germline. V lost 4 bases and J 7 bases, leaving 18 bases between the germline ends. CDR3 coding DNA: TGCGCCAGCAGCCTCACCACAGGGTCGCGGCAGCCCCAGCATTTT. Translating it yields CASSLTTGSRQPQHF.

The genes are TRBV4-3 and TRBJ2-1; TRBD1 is a possible D gene (5 bases). Germline V gene sequence: CDR1 LGHNA, CDR2 YSLEER. The CDR3 is 18 amino acids. V shed 0 bases and J shed 3 bases, with 18 bases lying between them. CDR3: CASSQDVPPQGFYNEQFF. The CDR3 coding sequence is TGCGCCAGCAGCCAAGACGTACCCCCCCAGGGATTCTACAATGAGCAGTTCTTC.

The chain couples TRBV7-2 to TRBJ1-5; possible D gene TRBD1, 5 bases. The V and J ends lost 0 bases and 2 bases respectively, with 11 bases between them. Germline V CDR1 and CDR2: SGHTA, FQGNSA. The CDR3 has 16 amino acids. The CDR3 reads CASSLAPGVGNQPQHF. As DNA, the CDR3 is TGTGCCAGCAGCTTAGCGCCGGGGGTAGGCAATCAGCCCCAGCATTTT.

V is TRBV5-1 and J is TRBJ1-3, with 9 bases aligning to TRBD1. V lost 4 bases to trimming and J lost 2 bases; unmatched junction nucleotides: 4. This CDR3 contains 15 residues. The V gene's germline CDR1 is SGHRS and CDR2 YFSETQ. The CDR3 loop is CASSQGTGPGNTIYF. CDR3 DNA: TGCGCCAGCAGCCAAGGGACAGGGCCTGGAAACACCATATATTTT.

This rearrangement joins TRBV5-4 to TRBJ2-6, with D perhaps matching TRBD1 (6 bases). Germline CDR1 reads SGHNT; CDR2 reads YYREEE (reference sequence). V was cut by 3 bases and J by 4 bases, with 11 bases left in between. CDR3 length: 15 amino acids. CDR3 sequence reads: CASSSRQAGANVLTF. DNA of the CDR3: TGTGCCAGCAGCTCCCGACAGGCCGGGGCCAACGTCCTGACTTTC. The entire variable domain, with the rest obtained from reference TRBV5-4 and TRBJ2-6, is as follows: ETGVTQSPTHLIKTRGQQVTLRCSSQSGHNTVSWYQQALGQGPQFIFQYYREEENGRGNFPPRFSGLQFPNYSSELNVNALELDDSALYLCASSSRQAGANVLTFGAGSRLTVL.

This chain links TRBV30 with TRBJ2-7; 11 positions match TRBD1. Germline lookup yields CDR1 GTSNPN and CDR2 SVGIG (reference sequence). V was clipped by 2 bases and J by 9 bases; unmatched bases: 9. CDR3 length: 14 residues. CDR3 bases: TGTGCCTGGAGTATAGGACAGGGGGCGATGGGGCAGTACTTC. Amino acid sequence: CAWSIGQGAMGQYF.

CDR3 amino acids: CASSLAGKNTEAFF. The CDR3 bases are TGTGCCAGCAGCTTAGCGGGCAAGAACACTGAAGCTTTCTTT. The chain carries TRBV7-2 and TRBJ1-1; D gene ambiguous. The V end lost 0 bases, the J end lost 1 base, and 6 bases lay between the germline ends. CDR3 length: 14 residues. CDR1 and CDR2 (germline): SGHTA, FQGNSA.